This T cell receptor beta chain was captured by sequencing in a study of blood T cell repertoires in COVID-19. Using immunoSEQ multiplex PCR, the repertoire was profiled, and TCRdb retains in-frame clones only, with some absent. Seen here are 450,000 to 500,000 clones, roughly 90% observed once, and the top ten hold roughly 0.7%. Germline V lookup: CDR1 MNHEY, CDR2 SVGAGI. This CDR3 contains 14 residues. Trimming removed 8 bases from V and 8 bases from J, with 19 bases in between. This clonotype was sampled from a woman in her late teens or twenties who had recovered from COVID-19. The sample was PBMCs or T cells enriched from blood (not recorded which). The rearrangement links TRBV6-5 to TRBJ2-1, with D possibly matching TRBD1 (6 bases). The CDR3 protein is CASDDRRLGDEQFF. In nucleotides, the CDR3 is TGTGCCAGCGACGACAGGCGCTTGGGGGATGAGCAGTTCTTC.